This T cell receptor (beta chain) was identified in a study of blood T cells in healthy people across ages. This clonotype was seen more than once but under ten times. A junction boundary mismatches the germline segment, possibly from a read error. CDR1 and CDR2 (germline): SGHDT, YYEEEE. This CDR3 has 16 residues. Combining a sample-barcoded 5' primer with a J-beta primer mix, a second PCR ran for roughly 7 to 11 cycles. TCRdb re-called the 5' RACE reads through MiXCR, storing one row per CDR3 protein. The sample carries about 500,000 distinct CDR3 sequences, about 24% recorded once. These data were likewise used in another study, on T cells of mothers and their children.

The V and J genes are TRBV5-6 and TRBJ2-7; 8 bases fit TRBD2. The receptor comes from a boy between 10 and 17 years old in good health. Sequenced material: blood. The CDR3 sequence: CASSWTGGGTSHEQYF. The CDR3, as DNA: TGTGCCAGCAGCTGGACCGGGGGGGGAACCTCCCACGAGCAGTACTTC.